Presented here are 21 T cell receptor beta chains from one specimen sequenced in a study of cytomegalovirus exposure and HLA in healthy donors listed by TCRdb under 2017. The library was prepared using the immunoSEQ multiplex PCR assay. For the multiplex PCR, a mixture combining 60 forward primers for TCR Vbeta segments and 13 reverse primers for TCR Jbeta segments was used. As stored in TCRdb, this immuneACCESS dataset retains in-frame rearrangements with V and J assigned. A fraction of the clones does not appear; measured against another copy, unresolved V genes explain less than half of the discrepancy, and the remainder lacks a known reason. The data table for this sample lists about 40,000 clones. Together, the top ten hold 3% to 4.5% of the sample. The specimen was PBMCs. Every receptor here comes from a male donor in good health and CMV-seronegative.

The chain has TRBV2 and TRBJ2-1; D unclear. Trimming pared 4 bases from V and 0 bases from J, leaving 7 bases between. Germline assignment: CDR1 SNHLY and CDR2 FYNNEI. The CDR3 has 14 amino acids. The CDR3 sequence is CASSGLNSYNEQFF. CDR3 in DNA: TGTGCCAGCAGTGGTCTAAACTCCTACAATGAGCAGTTCTTC.

This chain uses TRBV19 with TRBJ2-3; 9 bases are a match to TRBD2. The CDR3 is 15 residues long. Trimming removed 3 bases from V and 3 bases from J; junction bases left unmatched: 4. The germline V gene has CDR1 LNHDA and CDR2 SQIVND (reference sequence). CDR3 nucleotides: TGTGCCAGTAGTATCAGTCTAGCGGGGACAGATACGCAGTATTTT. Protein sequence: CASSISLAGTDTQYF.

The chain links TRBV4-1 to TRBJ2-1; 7 bases line up with TRBD2. Germline CDR1 is MGHRA and CDR2 is YSYEKL. CDR3 size: 16 residues. The trim removed 4 bases at V and 7 bases at J, leaving 13 bases unmatched. The CDR3: CASSPVSGAGMNEQFF. CDR3 nucleotide sequence: TGCGCCAGCAGCCCGGTAAGCGGGGCTGGTATGAATGAGCAGTTCTTC.

The chain employs TRBV19 and TRBJ1-5; D is unresolved. Germline V gene data show CDR1 as LNHDA and CDR2 as SQIVND (reference sequence). Trimming pared 7 bases from V and 1 base from J, leaving 17 bases between. The CDR3 extends over 16 amino acids. CDR3 nucleotides: TGTGCCAGTAAGTGGGCAGGCACCCAAAGCAATCAGCCCCAGCATTTT. Its translation: CASKWAGTQSNQPQHF.

Comment on this clone: The sample carries other DNA sequences with the same CDR3. The CDR3 region is CAWSSSAGGSYNSPLHF. CDR3 sequence (DNA): TGTGCCTGGAGTTCTTCCGCAGGGGGCTCCTATAATTCACCCCTCCACTTT. The chain employs TRBV30 and TRBJ1-6; TRBD1 agrees at 7 bases. Germline V gene data show CDR1 as GTSNPN and CDR2 as SVGIG (reference sequence). The CDR3 totals 17 residues. J lost 0 bases, V lost 2 bases, and 7 bases had no gene match. Combining the CDR3 with reference TRBV30 and TRBJ1-6 gives the whole variable domain SQTIHQWPATLVQPVGSPLSLECTVEGTSNPNLYWYRQAAGRGLQLLFYSVGIGQISSEVPQNLSASRPQDRQFILSSKKLLLSDSGFYLCAWSSSAGGSYNSPLHFGNGTRLTVT.

This chain connects TRBV7-9 to TRBJ1-1; TRBD1 is a possible D gene (5 bases). This CDR3 region has 15 residues. Trimming removed 6 bases at V and 1 base at J, with 15 bases between. Germline CDR1 and CDR2: SEHNR and FQNEAQ (reference sequence). As DNA, the CDR3 is TGTGCCAGCAGGGGGTATGGGGGGTCGAACACTGAAGCTTTCTTT. Protein product: CASRGYGGSNTEAFF.

The rearrangement uses TRBV11-2 and TRBJ1-4; D is possibly TRBD1 (5 bases). In germline, CDR1 is SGHAT, CDR2 FQNNGV. This CDR3 comprises 18 residues. Deletions cut 7 bases from V and 2 bases from J, with 23 bases between. The CDR3 sequence is CASTQRKLGGPTNEKLFF. CDR3 nucleotide sequence: TGTGCCAGCACCCAGAGGAAACTGGGGGGACCCACTAATGAAAAACTGTTTTTT. The full variable domain, completed using reference TRBV11-2 and TRBJ1-4, is EAGVAQSPRYKIIEKRQSVAFWCNPISGHATLYWYQQILGQGPKLLIQFQNNGVVDDSQLPKDRFSAERLKGVDSTLKIQPAKLEDSAVYLCASTQRKLGGPTNEKLFFGSGTQLSVL.

This rearrangement joins TRBV29-1 to TRBJ1-5; no firm D call. V lost 4 bases, J lost 6 bases, and 16 bases lay in between. The CDR3 totals 14 residues. From germline, CDR1 is SQVTM and CDR2 ANQGSEA. The CDR3 here is CSVGGGSSTQPQHF. CDR3 in DNA: TGCAGCGTTGGTGGAGGGTCATCGACTCAGCCCCAGCATTTT. The full variable domain, in which reference TRBV29-1 and TRBJ1-5 provide the parts outside the CDR3, is SAVISQKPSRDICQRGTSLTIQCQVDSQVTMMFWYRQQPGQSLTLIATANQGSEATYESGFVIDKFPISRPNLTFSTLTVSNMSPEDSSIYLCSVGGGSSTQPQHFGDGTRLSIL.

The V and J genes are TRBV20-1 and TRBJ1-2; D gene ambiguous. This CDR3 is built from 11 residues. CDR1 is DFQATT and CDR2 is SNEGSKA in the germline V gene (reference sequence). Between the trimmed V and J ends, which lost 6 bases and 6 bases, there was a span of 11 bases. The CDR3 loop reads CSAHEVDGYTF. CDR3 nucleotide sequence: TGCAGTGCCCACGAGGTGGATGGCTACACCTTC.

V gene TRBV10-3 combines with J gene TRBJ2-7, with D unresolved. Germline V gives CDR1 ENHRY, CDR2 SYGVKD. The CDR3 is 13 residues long. V dropped 3 bases and J dropped 1 base, with 7 bases sitting between them. CDR3 loop: CAISDGGSYEQYF. CDR3 nucleotides: TGTGCCATCAGTGACGGTGGTTCCTACGAGCAGTACTTC.

The chain combines TRBV5-6 with TRBJ2-7, with 7 bases aligning to TRBD1. This CDR3 region has 14 residues. Per germline, CDR1 SGHDT and CDR2 YYEEEE. With V trimmed by 3 bases and J by 0 bases, 3 bases remained unmatched. CDR3 DNA sequence: TGTGCCAGCAGCTACAGGGGTTCCTCCTACGAGCAGTACTTC. It specifies CASSYRGSSYEQYF.

V gene TRBV7-9 combines with J gene TRBJ2-2, with TRBD1 as a possible D gene (6 bases). CDR3 size: 14 residues. Trimming cost V 5 bases and J 1 base, with 8 bases left between them. Germline V gene data show CDR1 as SEHNR and CDR2 as FQNEAQ (reference sequence). The CDR3 loop reads CASSPDRNTGELFF. The CDR3 region has the DNA TGTGCCAGCAGCCCGGACAGGAACACCGGGGAGCTGTTTTTT.

V is TRBV6-5 and J is TRBJ2-7; D unclear. The CDR3 has 14 amino acids. Per germline, CDR1 MNHEY and CDR2 SVGAGI. Deletions cut 0 bases from V and 5 bases from J, with 11 bases between. CDR3 residues: CASSYSLQAHEQYF. DNA of the CDR3: TGTGCCAGCAGTTACTCGCTCCAGGCCCACGAGCAGTACTTC.

The chain links TRBV18 to TRBJ2-1; the D gene is possibly TRBD1 (5 bases). Trimming pared 3 bases from V and 7 bases from J, leaving 16 bases between. Germline V gives CDR1 KGHSH, CDR2 LQKENI. The CDR3 is 15 amino acids. The CDR3 sequence: CASSPPERGLNEQFF. CDR3 nucleotides: TGTGCCAGCTCACCTCCCGAAAGGGGATTGAATGAGCAGTTCTTC. Using reference TRBV18 and TRBJ2-1 for the parts outside the CDR3, the full variable domain is NAGVMQNPRHLVRRRGQEARLRCSPMKGHSHVYWYRQLPEEGLKFMVYLQKENIIDESGMPKERFSAEFPKEGPSILRIQQVVRGDSAAYFCASSPPERGLNEQFFGPGTRLTVL.

The gene calls are TRBV5-4 and TRBJ1-1, with unresolved D. Trimming cost V 7 bases and J 1 base, with 11 bases left between them. CDR3 length: 13 residues. Per the germline V gene, CDR1 is SGHNT and CDR2 is YYREEE (reference sequence). CDR3 in amino acids: CASRQRENTEAFF. The DNA for the CDR3 is TGTGCCAGCCGCCAACGGGAGAACACTGAAGCTTTCTTT.

The chain is built from TRBV5-1 and TRBJ1-2; 8 nucleotides line up with TRBD1. The J segment lost 5 bases and the V segment lost 2 bases, leaving 8 bases of the junction unmatched. This CDR3 has 15 residues. CDR1 and CDR2 (germline): SGHRS, YFSETQ. The CDR3 nucleotides read TGCGCCAGCAGCTTTGGGATGACAGGGGAATATGGCTACACCTTC. It encodes CASSFGMTGEYGYTF.

The rearrangement uses TRBV7-9 and TRBJ2-2; perhaps TRBD2 as D (6 bases). Trimming stripped 4 bases from V and 7 bases from J, with 13 bases between. Germline loops: CDR1 SEHNR, CDR2 FQNEAQ (reference sequence). The CDR3 contains 14 residues. CDR3 coding DNA: TGTGCCAGCAGCTCTAGTGGGAGGAGCGGGGAGCTGTTTTTT. Its protein product is CASSSSGRSGELFF.

Here the CDR3 DNA reads TGCGCCAGCAGCCAAACGACCCGGGACAGAGGCGGGGAGCTGTTTTTT. The encoded protein is CASSQTTRDRGGELFF. The genes are TRBV4-1 and TRBJ2-2; 7 positions match TRBD1. CDR3 length: 16 residues. CDR1 is MGHRA and CDR2 is YSYEKL in the germline V gene. Unmatched junction bases numbered 10, after V lost 2 bases and J lost 7 bases.

The gene calls are TRBV11-1 and TRBJ2-5, with TRBD2 matching over 14 bases. This CDR3 spans 17 amino acids. The germline V gene encodes CDR1 SGHAT and CDR2 FQDESV (reference sequence). Germline trimming cut 5 bases from V and 4 bases from J; bases unmatched to any gene: 9. The CDR3 sequence: CASSQWGGLAGGETQYF. CDR3 sequence (DNA): TGTGCCAGCAGCCAGTGGGGCGGACTAGCGGGGGGAGAGACCCAGTACTTC.

V and J are TRBV7-3 and TRBJ2-7; weak D call: TRBD1 (5 bases). V lost 5 bases, J lost 2 bases, and 13 bases lay in between. Germline V lookup: CDR1 SGHTA, CDR2 FQGTGA. The CDR3 extends over 14 amino acids. The chain's CDR3 is CASSPDARAYEQYF. The CDR3 region has the DNA TGTGCCAGCAGCCCTGATGCCAGGGCCTACGAGCAGTACTTC.

The chain uses TRBV6-5 and TRBJ2-3, with a possible D match to TRBD2 (5 bases). The ends were cut back, 3 bases at V and 5 bases at J, with 12 bases in the middle. The CDR3 is 14 amino acids. Germline values: CDR1 MNHEY, CDR2 SVGAGI. CDR3 coding DNA: TGTGCCAGCAGTTATAGGCGGGCGGGAGATACGCAGTATTTT. This translates into CASSYRRAGDTQYF.